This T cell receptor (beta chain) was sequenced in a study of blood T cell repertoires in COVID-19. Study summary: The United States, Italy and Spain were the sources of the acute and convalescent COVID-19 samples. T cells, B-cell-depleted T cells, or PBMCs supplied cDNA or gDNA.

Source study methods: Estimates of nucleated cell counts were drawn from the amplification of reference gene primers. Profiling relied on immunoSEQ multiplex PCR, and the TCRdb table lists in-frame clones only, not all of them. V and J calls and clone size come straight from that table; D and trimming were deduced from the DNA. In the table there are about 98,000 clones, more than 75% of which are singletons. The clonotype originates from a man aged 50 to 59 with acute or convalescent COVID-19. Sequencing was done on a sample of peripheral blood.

CDR3 sequence (DNA): TGTGCCAGCAGTGAAGACCGACTCGATAATTCACCCCTCCACTTT. Translated: CASSEDRLDNSPLHF. The V gene is TRBV6-1, the J gene TRBJ1-6; D not certain. CDR3 size: 15 residues. Germline V CDR1 and CDR2: MNHNS, SASEGT. Trimming shortened V by 1 base and J by 5 bases, and 9 bases separated the two germline ends.